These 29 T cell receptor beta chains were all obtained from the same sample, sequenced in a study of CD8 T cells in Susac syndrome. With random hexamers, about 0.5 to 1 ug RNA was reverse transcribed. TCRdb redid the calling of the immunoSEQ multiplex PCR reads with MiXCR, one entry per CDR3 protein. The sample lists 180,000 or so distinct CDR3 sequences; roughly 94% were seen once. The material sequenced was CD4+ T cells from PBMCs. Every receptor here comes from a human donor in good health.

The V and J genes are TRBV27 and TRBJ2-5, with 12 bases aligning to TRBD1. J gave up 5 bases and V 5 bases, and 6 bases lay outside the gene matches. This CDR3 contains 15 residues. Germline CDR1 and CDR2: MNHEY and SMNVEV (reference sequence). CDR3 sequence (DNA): TGTGCCAGCAGTCCCGGGACAGGGGGCGCTGAGACCCAGTACTTC. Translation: CASSPGTGGAETQYF.

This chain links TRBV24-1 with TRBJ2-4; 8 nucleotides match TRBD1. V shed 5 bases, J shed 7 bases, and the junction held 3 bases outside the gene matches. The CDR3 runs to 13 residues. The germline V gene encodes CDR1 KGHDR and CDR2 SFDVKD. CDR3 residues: CATSGTGTNIQYF. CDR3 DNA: TGTGCCACCAGTGGGACAGGGACGAACATTCAGTACTTC.

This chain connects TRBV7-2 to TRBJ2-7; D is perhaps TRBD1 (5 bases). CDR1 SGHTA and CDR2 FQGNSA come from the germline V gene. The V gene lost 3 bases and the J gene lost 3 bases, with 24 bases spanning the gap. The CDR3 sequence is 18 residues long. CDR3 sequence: CASSFMDSSLPGHYEQYV. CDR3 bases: TGTGCCAGCAGCTTTATGGATTCTAGTTTGCCAGGGCACTACGAGCAGTACGTC.

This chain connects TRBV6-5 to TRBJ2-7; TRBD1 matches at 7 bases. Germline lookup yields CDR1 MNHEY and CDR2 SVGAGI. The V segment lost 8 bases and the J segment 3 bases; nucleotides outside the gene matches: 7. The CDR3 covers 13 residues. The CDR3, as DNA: TGTGCCAGCGTCGGGACAGCCATCTACGAGCAGTACTTC. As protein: CASVGTAIYEQYF.

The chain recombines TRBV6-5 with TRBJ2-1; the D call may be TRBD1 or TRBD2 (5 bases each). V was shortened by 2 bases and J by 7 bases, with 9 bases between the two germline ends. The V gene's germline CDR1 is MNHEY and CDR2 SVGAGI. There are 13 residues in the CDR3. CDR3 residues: CASSYGTLNEQFF. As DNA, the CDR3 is TGTGCCAGCAGTTACGGGACCCTTAATGAGCAGTTCTTC.

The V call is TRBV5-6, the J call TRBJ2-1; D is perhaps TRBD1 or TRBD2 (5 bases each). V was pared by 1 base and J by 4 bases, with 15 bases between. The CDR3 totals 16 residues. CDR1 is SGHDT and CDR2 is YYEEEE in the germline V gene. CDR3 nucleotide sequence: TGTGCCAGCAGCTTGTCCCTAGATTGGGGGTACAATGAGCAGTTCTTC. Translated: CASSLSLDWGYNEQFF.

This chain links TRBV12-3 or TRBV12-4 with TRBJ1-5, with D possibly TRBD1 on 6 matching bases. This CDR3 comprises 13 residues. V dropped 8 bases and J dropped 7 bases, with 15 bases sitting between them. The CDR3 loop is CASSPGESQPQHF. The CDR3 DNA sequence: TGTGCCAGCTCTCCAGGGGAGTCACAGCCCCAGCATTTT.

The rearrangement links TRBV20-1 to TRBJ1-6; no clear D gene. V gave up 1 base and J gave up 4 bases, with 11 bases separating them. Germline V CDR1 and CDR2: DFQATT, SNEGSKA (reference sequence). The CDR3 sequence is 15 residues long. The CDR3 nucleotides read TGCAGTGCTAGAGTTGACCCTACTTATAATTCACCCCTCCACTTT. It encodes CSARVDPTYNSPLHF.

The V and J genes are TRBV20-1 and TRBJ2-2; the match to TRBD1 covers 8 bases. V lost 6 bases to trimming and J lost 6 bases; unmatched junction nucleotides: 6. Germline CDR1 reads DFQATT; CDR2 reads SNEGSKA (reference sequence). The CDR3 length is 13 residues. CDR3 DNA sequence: TGCAGTGCCAAGGACAGGGTCGCCGGGGAGCTGTTTTTT. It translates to CSAKDRVAGELFF.

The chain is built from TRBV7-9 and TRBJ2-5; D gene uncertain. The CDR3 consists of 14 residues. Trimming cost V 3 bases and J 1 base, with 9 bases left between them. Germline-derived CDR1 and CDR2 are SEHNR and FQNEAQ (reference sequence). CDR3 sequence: CASSFSPSQETQYF. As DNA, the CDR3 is TGTGCCAGCAGCTTCAGTCCTAGCCAAGAGACCCAGTACTTC.

The CDR3 DNA reads TGTGCCAGCAGAAGGGACTTCGAATACAATGAGCAGTTCTTC. It specifies CASRRDFEYNEQFF. The rearrangement joins TRBV25-1 to TRBJ2-1; a weak D match, TRBD2 (6 bases). CDR1 and CDR2 from the germline V gene are MGHDK and SYGVNS. The CDR3 spans 14 residues. Trimming pared 6 bases from V and 4 bases from J, leaving 13 bases between.

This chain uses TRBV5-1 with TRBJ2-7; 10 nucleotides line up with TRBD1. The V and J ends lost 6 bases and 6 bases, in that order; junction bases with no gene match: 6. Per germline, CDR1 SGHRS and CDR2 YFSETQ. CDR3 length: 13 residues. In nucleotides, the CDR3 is TGCGCCAGCAATGGGACAGGGGTTGGCGAGCAGTACGTC. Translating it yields CASNGTGVGEQYV.

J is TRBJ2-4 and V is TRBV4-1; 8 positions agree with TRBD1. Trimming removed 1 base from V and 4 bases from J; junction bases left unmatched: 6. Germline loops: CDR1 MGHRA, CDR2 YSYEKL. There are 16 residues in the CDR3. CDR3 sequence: CASSQGPTGDKNIQYF. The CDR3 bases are TGCGCCAGCAGCCAAGGGCCGACAGGGGATAAAAACATTCAGTACTTC.

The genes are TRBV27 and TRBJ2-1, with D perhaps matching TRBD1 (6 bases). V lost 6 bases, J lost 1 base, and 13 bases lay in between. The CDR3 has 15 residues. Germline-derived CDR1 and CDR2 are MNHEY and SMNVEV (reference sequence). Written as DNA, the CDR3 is TGTGCCAGCAGCCCAAACAGGGAATCCTACAATGAGCAGTTCTTC. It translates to CASSPNRESYNEQFF.

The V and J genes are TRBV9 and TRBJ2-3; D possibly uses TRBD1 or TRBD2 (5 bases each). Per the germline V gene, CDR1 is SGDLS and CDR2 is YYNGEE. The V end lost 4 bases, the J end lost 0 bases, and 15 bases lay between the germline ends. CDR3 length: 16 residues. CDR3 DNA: TGTGCCAGCAGCTCCCGATTGGGGGACAGCACAGATACGCAGTATTTT. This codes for CASSSRLGDSTDTQYF. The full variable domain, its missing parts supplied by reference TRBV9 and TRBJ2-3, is DSGVTQTPKHLITATGQRVTLRCSPRSGDLSVYWYQQSLDQGLQFLIQYYNGEERAKGNILERFSAQQFPDLHSELNLSSLELGDSALYFCASSSRLGDSTDTQYFGPGTRLTVL.

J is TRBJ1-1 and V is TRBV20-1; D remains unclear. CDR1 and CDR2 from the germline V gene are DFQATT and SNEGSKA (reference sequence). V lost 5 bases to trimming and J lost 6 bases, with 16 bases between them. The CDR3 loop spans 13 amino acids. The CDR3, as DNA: TGCAGTGCTCCTGAGGGCACTCGGGCTGAAGCTTTCTTT. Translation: CSAPEGTRAEAFF.

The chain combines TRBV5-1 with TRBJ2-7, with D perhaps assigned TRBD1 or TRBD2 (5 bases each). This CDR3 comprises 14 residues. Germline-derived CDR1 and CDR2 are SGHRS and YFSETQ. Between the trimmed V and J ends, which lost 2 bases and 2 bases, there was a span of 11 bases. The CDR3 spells CASSFRDGAYEQYF. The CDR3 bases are TGCGCCAGCAGCTTTAGGGACGGAGCCTACGAGCAGTACTTC.

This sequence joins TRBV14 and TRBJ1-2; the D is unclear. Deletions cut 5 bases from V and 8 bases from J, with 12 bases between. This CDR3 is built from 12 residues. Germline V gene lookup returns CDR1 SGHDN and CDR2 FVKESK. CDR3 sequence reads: CASSFDMDGYTF. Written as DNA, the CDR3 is TGTGCCAGCAGCTTCGACATGGACGGCTACACCTTC.

CDR3 bases: TGCAGTGCTAGACGGCGGGGAAGCACAGATACGCAGTATTTT. Translated, it gives CSARRRGSTDTQYF. The rearrangement links TRBV20-1 to TRBJ2-3; TRBD2 might be the D (6 bases). Germline V gene sequence: CDR1 DFQATT, CDR2 SNEGSKA (reference sequence). The CDR3 is 14 residues long. V was pared by 2 bases and J by 0 bases, with 9 bases between.

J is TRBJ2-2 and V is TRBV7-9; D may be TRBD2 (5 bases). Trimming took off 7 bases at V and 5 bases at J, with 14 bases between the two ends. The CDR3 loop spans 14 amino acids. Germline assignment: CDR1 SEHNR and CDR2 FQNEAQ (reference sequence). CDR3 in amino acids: CASTPRVETGELFF. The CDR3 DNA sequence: TGTGCCAGCACCCCGCGGGTCGAGACCGGGGAGCTGTTTTTT.

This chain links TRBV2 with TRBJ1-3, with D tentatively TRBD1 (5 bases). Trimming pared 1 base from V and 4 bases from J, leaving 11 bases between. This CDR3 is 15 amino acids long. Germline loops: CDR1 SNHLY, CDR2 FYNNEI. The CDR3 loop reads CASSEGKGPGNTIYF. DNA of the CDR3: TGTGCCAGCAGTGAAGGGAAGGGACCGGGAAACACCATATATTTT.

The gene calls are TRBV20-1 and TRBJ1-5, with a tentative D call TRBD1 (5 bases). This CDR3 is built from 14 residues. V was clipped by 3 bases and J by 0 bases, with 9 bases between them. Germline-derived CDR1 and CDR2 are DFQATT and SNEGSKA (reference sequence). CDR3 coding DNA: TGCAGTGCTAGTTCCGGGGGTAGCAATCAGCCCCAGCATTTT. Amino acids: CSASSGGSNQPQHF.

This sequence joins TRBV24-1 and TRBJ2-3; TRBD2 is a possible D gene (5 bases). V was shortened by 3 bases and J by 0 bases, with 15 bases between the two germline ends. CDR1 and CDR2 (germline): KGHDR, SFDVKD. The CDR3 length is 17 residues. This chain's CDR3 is CATSDVLTPGSTDTQYF. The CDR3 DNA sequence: TGTGCCACCAGTGATGTCCTTACACCGGGGAGCACAGATACGCAGTATTTT.

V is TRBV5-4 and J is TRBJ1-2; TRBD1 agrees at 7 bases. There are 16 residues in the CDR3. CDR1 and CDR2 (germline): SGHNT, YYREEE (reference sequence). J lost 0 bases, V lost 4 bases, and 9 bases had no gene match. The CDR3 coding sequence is TGTGCCAGCAGCGTTGGAATAACAGGGGCTAACTATGGCTACACCTTC. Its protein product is CASSVGITGANYGYTF.

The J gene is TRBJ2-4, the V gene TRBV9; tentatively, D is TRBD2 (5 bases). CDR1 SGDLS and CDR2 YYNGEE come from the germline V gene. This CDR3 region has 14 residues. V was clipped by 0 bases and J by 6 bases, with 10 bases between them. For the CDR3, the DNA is TGTGCCAGCAGCGTAGACCTGGCGGGAAACATTCAGTACTTC. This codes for CASSVDLAGNIQYF. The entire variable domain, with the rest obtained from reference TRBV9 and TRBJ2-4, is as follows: DSGVTQTPKHLITATGQRVTLRCSPRSGDLSVYWYQQSLDQGLQFLIQYYNGEERAKGNILERFSAQQFPDLHSELNLSSLELGDSALYFCASSVDLAGNIQYFGAGTRLSVL.

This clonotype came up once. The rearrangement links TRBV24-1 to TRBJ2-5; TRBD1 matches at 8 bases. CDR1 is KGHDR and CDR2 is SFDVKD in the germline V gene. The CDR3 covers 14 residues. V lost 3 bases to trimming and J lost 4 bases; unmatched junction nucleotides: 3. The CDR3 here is CATSDTGTGETQYF. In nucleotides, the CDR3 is TGTGCCACCAGTGATACCGGGACAGGAGAGACCCAGTACTTC.

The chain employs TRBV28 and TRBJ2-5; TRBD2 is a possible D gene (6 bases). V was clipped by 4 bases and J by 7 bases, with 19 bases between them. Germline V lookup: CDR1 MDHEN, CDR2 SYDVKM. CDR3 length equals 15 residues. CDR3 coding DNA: TGTGCCAGCAGTTCCAACCCCGTCGGGAGTGGGACCCAGTACTTC. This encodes CASSSNPVGSGTQYF. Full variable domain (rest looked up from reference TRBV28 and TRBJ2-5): DVKVTQSSRYLVKRTGEKVFLECVQDMDHENMFWYRQDPGLGLRLIYFSYDVKMKEKGDIPEGYSVSREKKERFSLILESASTNQTSMYLCASSSNPVGSGTQYFGPGTRLLVL.

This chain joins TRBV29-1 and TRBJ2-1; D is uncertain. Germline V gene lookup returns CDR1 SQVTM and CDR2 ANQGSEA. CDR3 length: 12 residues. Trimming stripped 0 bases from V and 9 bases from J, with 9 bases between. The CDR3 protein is CSVEDRIIEQFF. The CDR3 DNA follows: TGCAGCGTTGAAGACCGGATTATTGAGCAGTTCTTC.

The CDR3: CASSLVQVNTEAFF. The CDR3 DNA sequence: TGCGCCAGCAGCTTGGTCCAGGTGAACACTGAAGCTTTCTTT. V and J are TRBV5-1 and TRBJ1-1; D gene unclear. V was trimmed by 0 bases and J by 0 bases, leaving 6 bases between them. The CDR3 spans 14 residues. Germline-derived CDR1 and CDR2 are SGHRS and YFSETQ.